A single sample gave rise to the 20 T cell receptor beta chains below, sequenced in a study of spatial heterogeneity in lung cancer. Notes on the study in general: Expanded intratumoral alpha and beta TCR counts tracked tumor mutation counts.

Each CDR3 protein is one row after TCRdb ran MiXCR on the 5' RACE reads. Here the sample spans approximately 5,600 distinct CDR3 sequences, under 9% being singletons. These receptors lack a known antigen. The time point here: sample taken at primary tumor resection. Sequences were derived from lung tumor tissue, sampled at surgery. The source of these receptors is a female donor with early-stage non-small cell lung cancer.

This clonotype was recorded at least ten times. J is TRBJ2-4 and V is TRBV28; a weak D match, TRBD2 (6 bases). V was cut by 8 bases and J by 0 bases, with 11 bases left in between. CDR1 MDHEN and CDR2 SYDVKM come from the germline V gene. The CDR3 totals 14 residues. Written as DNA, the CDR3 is TGTGCCAGCCGGGGAGGTCCAGCCAAAAACATTCAGTACTTC. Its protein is CASRGGPAKNIQYF.

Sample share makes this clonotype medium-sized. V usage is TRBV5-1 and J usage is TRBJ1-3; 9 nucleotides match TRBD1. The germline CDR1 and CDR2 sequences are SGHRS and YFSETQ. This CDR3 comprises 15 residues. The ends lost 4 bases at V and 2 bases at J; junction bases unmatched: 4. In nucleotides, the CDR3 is TGCGCCAGCAGCCCGGACAGGGGACCTGGAAACACCATATATTTT. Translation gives CASSPDRGPGNTIYF.

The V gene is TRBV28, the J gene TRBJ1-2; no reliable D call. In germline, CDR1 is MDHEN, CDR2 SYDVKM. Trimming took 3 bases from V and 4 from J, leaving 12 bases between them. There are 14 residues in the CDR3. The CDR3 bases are TGTGCCAGCAGTTTGGCCGGTCACCTCTATGGCTACACCTTC. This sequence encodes CASSLAGHLYGYTF.

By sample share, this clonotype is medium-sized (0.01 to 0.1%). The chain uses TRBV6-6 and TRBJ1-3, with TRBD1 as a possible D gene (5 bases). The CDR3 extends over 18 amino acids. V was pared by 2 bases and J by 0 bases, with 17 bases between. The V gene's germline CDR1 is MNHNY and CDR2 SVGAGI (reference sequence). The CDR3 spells CASSYARGGDRSGNTIYF. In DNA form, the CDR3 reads TGTGCCAGCAGTTACGCACGTGGAGGGGACCGCTCTGGAAACACCATATATTTT.

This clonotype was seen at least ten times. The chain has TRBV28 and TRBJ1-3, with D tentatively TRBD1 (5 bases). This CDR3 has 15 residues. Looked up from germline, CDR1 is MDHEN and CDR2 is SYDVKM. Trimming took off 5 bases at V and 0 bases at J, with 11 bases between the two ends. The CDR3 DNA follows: TGTGCCAGCAGTACCCGACAGCTCTCTGGAAACACCATATATTTT. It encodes CASSTRQLSGNTIYF.

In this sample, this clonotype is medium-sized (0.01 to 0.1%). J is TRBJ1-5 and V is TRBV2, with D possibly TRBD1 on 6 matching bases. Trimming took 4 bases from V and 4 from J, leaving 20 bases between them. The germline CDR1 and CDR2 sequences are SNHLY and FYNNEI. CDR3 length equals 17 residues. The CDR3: CASSAGADTLNNQPQHF. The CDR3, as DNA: TGTGCCAGCAGTGCGGGGGCCGACACCCTTAATAATCAGCCCCAGCATTTT.

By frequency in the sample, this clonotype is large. For the CDR3, the DNA is TGCGCCAGCAGCCCCGCCGGGACGGAGTCCTACGAGCAGTACGTC. As protein: CASSPAGTESYEQYV. The chain uses TRBV5-1 and TRBJ2-7; D tentatively fits TRBD1 or TRBD2 (5 bases each). The CDR3 extends over 15 amino acids. Germline CDR1 and CDR2: SGHRS and YFSETQ. Deletions cut 4 bases from V and 1 base from J, with 15 bases between.

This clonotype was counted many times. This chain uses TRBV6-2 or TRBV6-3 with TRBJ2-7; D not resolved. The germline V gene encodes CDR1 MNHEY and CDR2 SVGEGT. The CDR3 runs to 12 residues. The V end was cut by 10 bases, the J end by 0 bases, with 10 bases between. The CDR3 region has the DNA TGTGCCACCTTGAGCAGCTCCTACGAGCAGTACTTC. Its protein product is CATLSSSYEQYF.

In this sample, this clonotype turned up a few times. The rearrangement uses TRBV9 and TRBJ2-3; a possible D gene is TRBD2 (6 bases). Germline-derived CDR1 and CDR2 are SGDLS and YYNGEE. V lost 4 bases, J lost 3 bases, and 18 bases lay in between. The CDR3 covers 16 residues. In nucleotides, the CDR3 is TGTGCCAGCAGCCCCAGCCGCGGGACTCAGACAGATACGCAGTATTTT. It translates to CASSPSRGTQTDTQYF.

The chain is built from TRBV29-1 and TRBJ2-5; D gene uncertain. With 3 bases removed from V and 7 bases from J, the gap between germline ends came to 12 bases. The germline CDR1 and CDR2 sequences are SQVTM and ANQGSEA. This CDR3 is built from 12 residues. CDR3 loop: CSVEWSGRTQYF. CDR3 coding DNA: TGCAGCGTTGAGTGGTCAGGAAGGACCCAGTACTTC. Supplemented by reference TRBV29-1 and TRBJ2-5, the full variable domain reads SAVISQKPSRDICQRGTSLTIQCQVDSQVTMMFWYRQQPGQSLTLIATANQGSEATYESGFVIDKFPISRPNLTFSTLTVSNMSPEDSSIYLCSVEWSGRTQYFGPGTRLLVL.

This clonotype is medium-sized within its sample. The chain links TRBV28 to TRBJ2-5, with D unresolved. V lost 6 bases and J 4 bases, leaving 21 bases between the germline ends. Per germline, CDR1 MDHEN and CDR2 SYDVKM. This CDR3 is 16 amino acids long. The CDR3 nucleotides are TGTGCCAGCAGAACGACTGGGGTAAAGGTAGCAGAGACCCAGTACTTC. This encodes CASRTTGVKVAETQYF.

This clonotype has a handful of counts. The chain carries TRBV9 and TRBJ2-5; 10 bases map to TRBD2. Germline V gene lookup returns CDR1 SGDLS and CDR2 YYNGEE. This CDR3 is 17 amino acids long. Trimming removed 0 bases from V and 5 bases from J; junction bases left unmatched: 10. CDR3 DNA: TGTGCCAGCAGCGTAGAGCCTAGCGGGGGAAATTCGGAGACCCAGTACTTC. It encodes CASSVEPSGGNSETQYF.

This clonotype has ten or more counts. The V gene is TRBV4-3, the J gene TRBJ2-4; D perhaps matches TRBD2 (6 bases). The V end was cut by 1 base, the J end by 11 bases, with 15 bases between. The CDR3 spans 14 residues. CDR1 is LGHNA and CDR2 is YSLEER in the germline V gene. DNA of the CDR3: TGCGCCAGCAGCCAAGGGGTTTCGTCGGGGGTTCAGTACTTC. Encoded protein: CASSQGVSSGVQYF.

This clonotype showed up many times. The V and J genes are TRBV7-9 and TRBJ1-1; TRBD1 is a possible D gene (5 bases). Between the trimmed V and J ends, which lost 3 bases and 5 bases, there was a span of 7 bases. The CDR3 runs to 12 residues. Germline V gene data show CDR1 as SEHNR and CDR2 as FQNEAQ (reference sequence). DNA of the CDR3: TGTGCCAGCAGCTTCCAGGGAACTGAAGCTTTCTTT. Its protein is CASSFQGTEAFF.

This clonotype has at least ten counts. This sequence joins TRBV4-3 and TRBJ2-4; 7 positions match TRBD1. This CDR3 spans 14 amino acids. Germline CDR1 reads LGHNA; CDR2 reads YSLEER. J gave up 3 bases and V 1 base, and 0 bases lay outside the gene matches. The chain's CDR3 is CASSQAGGKNIQYF. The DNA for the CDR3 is TGCGCCAGCAGCCAAGCAGGGGGCAAAAACATTCAGTACTTC.

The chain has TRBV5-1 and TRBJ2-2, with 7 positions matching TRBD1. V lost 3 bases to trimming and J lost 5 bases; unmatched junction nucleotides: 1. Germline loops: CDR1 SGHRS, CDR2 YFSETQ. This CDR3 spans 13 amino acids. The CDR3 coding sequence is TGCGCCAGCAGCTCGGGACAGACCGGGGAGCTGTTTTTT. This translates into CASSSGQTGELFF.

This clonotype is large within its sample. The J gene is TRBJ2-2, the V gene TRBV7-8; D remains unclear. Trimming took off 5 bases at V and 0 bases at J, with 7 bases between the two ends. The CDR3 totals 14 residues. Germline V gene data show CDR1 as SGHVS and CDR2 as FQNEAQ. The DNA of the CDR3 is TGTGCCAGCAGCGCGGATACGAACACCGGGGAGCTGTTTTTT. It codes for CASSADTNTGELFF.

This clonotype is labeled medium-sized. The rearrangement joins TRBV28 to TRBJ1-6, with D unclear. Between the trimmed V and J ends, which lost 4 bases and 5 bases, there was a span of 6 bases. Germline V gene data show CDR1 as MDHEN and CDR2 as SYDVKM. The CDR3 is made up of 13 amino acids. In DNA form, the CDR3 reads TGTGCCAGCAGTTGGGGAAATAATTCACCCCTCCACTTT. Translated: CASSWGNNSPLHF.

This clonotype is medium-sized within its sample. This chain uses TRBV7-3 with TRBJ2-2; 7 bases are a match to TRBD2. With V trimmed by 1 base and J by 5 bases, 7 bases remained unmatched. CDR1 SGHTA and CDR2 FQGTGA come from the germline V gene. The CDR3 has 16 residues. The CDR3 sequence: CASSLNPSGETGELFF. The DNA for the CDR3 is TGTGCCAGCAGCTTAAATCCTAGCGGAGAAACCGGGGAGCTGTTTTTT.

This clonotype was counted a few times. The CDR3 bases are TGTGCCAGCCGAGGGGGGCGGGGTGCAGATACGCAGTATTTT. Its translation is CASRGGRGADTQYF. The rearrangement uses TRBV28 and TRBJ2-3; D assignment may be TRBD1 or TRBD2 (6 bases each). Trimming took off 8 bases at V and 4 bases at J, with 16 bases between the two ends. Germline V gives CDR1 MDHEN, CDR2 SYDVKM. CDR3 size: 14 residues.